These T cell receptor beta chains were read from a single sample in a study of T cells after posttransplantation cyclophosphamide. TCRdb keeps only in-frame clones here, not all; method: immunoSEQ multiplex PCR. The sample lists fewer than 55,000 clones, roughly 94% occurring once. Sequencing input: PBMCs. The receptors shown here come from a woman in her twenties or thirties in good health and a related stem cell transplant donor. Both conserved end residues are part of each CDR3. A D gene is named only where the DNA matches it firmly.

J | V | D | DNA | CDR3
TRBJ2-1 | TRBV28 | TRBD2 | TGTGCCAGCAGTTCCCTTACTAGCGGTAGATACAATGAGCAGTTCTTC | CASSSLTSGRYNEQFF
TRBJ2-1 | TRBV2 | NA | TGTGCCAGCAGTGGGCAGCGTTCGGGGAATGAGCAGTTCTTC | CASSGQRSGNEQFF
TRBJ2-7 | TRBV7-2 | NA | TGTGCCAGCAGCTTAGCCAGGGGCTACGAGCAGTACTTC | CASSLARGYEQYF
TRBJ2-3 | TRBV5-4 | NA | TGTGCCAGCAGCTTGCCAGGGGGGGATACGCAGTATTTT | CASSLPGGDTQYF
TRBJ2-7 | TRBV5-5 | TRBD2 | TGTGCCAGCAGCTTGGTTCCAGCGGGGGTTCCCTACGAGCAGTACTTC | CASSLVPAGVPYEQYF
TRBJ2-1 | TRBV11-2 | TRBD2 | TGTGCCAGCAGCTTAGGTAGGATAGCGGGGAGCTCCTACAATGAGCAGTTCTTC | CASSLGRIAGSSYNEQFF
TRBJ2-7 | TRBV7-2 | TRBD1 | TGTGCCAGCAGCTTTCCGCCTAGGACAGGGGAATACGAGCAGTACTTC | CASSFPPRTGEYEQYF
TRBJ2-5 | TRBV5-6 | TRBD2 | TGTGCCAGCAGCGATCCGGGGGGGCTAGAGACCCAGTACTTC | CASSDPGGLETQYF
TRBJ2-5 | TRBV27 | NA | TGTGCCAGCACGAAAGGGGGGACCCAGTACTTC | CASTKGGTQYF
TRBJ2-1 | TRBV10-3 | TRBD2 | TGTGCCATCAGTGAGTCGCTAGCGGGGACCCCCTACAATGAGCAGTTCTTC | CAISESLAGTPYNEQFF
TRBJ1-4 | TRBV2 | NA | TGTGCCAGCAGTGAGCGGATTGCGACTAATGAAAAACTGTTTTTT | CASSERIATNEKLFF
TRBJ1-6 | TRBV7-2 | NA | TGTGCCAGCAGCTTACTTCTGAATTCACCCCTCCACTTT | CASSLLLNSPLHF
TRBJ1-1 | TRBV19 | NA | TGTGCCAGTACCCCCGGCGGGAACACTGAAGCTTTCTTT | CASTPGGNTEAFF